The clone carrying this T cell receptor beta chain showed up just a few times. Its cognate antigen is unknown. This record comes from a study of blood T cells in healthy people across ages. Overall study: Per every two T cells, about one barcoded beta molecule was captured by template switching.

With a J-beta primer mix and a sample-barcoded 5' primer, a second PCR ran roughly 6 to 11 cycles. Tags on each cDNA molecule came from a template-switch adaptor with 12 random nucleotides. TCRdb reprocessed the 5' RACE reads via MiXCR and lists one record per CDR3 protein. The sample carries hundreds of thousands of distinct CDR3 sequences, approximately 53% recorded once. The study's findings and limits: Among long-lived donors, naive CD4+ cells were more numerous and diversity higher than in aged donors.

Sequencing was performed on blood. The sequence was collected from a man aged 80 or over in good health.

The CDR3 protein is CASSQVRGNEQFF. The CDR3, as DNA: TGTGCCAGCAGCCAAGTCCGGGGGAATGAGCAGTTCTTC. This chain connects TRBV14 to TRBJ2-1; D may be TRBD2 (6 bases). Looked up from germline, CDR1 is SGHDN and CDR2 is FVKESK. This CDR3 has 13 residues. Trimming took off 1 base at V and 7 bases at J, with 8 bases between the two ends.